The T cell receptor beta chain under discussion was sequenced for a study of shared clonotypes between healthy human individuals. The authors loaded around 200 ng DNA, 27,000 or so T cell genomes, into sorted-subset replicate PCRs. Clones were read by immunoSEQ multiplex PCR, and TCRdb kept only the in-frame ones, dropping some. The sample has roughly 2 million clones; 90% to 95% are singletons. Points on this clone: Antigen unknown.

Study-level points and caveats: Researchers found naive subsets generally carried larger estimated richness than memory subsets.

Germline CDR1 is SGHRS and CDR2 is YFSETQ. V lost 4 bases to trimming and J lost 1 base, with 20 bases between them. The CDR3 totals 17 residues. The source is a man younger than 30 in good health. The genes are TRBV5-1 and TRBJ1-1; TRBD1 is a possible D gene (5 bases). Input material: naive CD4+ T cells sorted from blood. Subset defined: CD45RA+ positively selected. CDR3 protein: CASSTTTAGRGNTEAFF. CDR3 DNA: TGCGCCAGCAGCACGACGACCGCCGGGAGGGGGAACACTGAAGCTTTCTTT.